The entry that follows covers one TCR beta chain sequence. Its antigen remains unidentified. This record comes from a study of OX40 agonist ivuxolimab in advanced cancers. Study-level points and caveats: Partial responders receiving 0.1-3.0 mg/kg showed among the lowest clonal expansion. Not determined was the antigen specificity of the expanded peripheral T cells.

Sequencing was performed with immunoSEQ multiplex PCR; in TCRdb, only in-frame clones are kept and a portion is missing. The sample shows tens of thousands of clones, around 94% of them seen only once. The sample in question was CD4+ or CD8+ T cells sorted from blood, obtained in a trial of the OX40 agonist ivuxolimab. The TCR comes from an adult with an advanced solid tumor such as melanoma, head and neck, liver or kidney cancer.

CDR3 residues: CASNQQGVGYGYTF. In DNA form, the CDR3 reads TGTGCCAGTAACCAACAGGGAGTCGGCTATGGCTACACCTTC. The chain links TRBV19 to TRBJ1-2, with a possible D match to TRBD1 (6 bases). This CDR3 contains 14 residues. V was trimmed by 7 bases and J by 4 bases, leaving 16 bases between them. Germline loops: CDR1 LNHDA, CDR2 SQIVND (reference sequence).